The 20 T cell receptor beta chains below were found in one sample sequenced in a study of T-cell memory formation after mild COVID-19 (TCRdb year 2021). The library was generated by 5' RACE. Sequencing relied on an Illumina NovaSeq 6000. TCRdb took the public reads, trimmed them with fastp at Q25, ran MiXCR for clone calling and kept in-frame beta chains. Every distinct CDR3 protein forms one entry, paired with its most common genes and DNA. This sample is represented by some 110,000 distinct CDR3 sequences; 12% of them were singletons. The leading ten clones occupy about 27% of the sample. Sequencing was done on a sample of PBMCs or a T cell subset sorted from them (not recorded which). These receptor sequences come from an adult woman who had mild COVID-19 (a few samples of this study predate the infection). The sample titles of this study are shuffled in the database, so cell type and time point are left out; the donor was told from shared clones.

This clonotype turned up a few times. The chain carries TRBV5-1 and TRBJ2-1, with no clear D. The CDR3 totals 14 residues. Germline V gene sequence: CDR1 SGHRS, CDR2 YFSETQ. V dropped 4 bases and J dropped 0 bases, with 8 bases sitting between them. CDR3 sequence (DNA): TGCGCCAGCAGCGGGGATAGCTCCTACAATGAGCAGTTCTTC. Protein product: CASSGDSSYNEQFF.

This clonotype was seen only a few times. V and J are TRBV6-5 and TRBJ2-1; 10 positions match TRBD2. The CDR3 covers 17 residues. V shed 4 bases and J 7 bases; nucleotides not matched to a gene: 13. CDR1 is MNHEY and CDR2 is SVGAGI in the germline V gene. The CDR3 loop reads CASSSGEGLAVGNEQFF. In DNA form, the CDR3 reads TGTGCCAGCAGTTCCGGCGAAGGACTAGCGGTGGGGAATGAGCAGTTCTTC.

The V call is TRBV6-2 or TRBV6-3, the J call TRBJ2-7, with a weak D call TRBD1 (5 bases). The germline gives CDR1 MNHEY, CDR2 SVGEGT. The CDR3 has 11 residues. Between the trimmed V and J ends, which lost 8 bases and 2 bases, there was a span of 7 bases. The DNA of the CDR3 is TGTGCCAGCGGGGCCACCTACGAGCAGTACTTC. This encodes CASGATYEQYF.

The table lists this clonotype with a few counts. This chain links TRBV3-1 with TRBJ2-3, with D tentatively TRBD1 or TRBD2 (5 bases each). CDR1 is LGHDT, CDR2 YNNKEL, per germline (reference sequence). The CDR3 runs 13 residues. The V end lost 6 bases, the J end lost 6 bases, and 13 bases lay between the germline ends. This CDR3 is CASSPRGSDTQYF. DNA for the CDR3: TGTGCCAGCAGTCCCCGGGGCTCGGATACGCAGTATTTT.

In its sample, this clonotype was seen many times. J is TRBJ2-6 and V is TRBV12-3 or TRBV12-4; the match to TRBD1 covers 12 bases. J was trimmed by 4 bases and V by 7 bases; bases with no gene match: 11. This CDR3 is built from 18 residues. The CDR3 loop reads CASTPPRDRGRGANVLTF. CDR3 DNA sequence: TGTGCCAGCACCCCACCCCGGGACAGGGGGCGCGGGGCCAACGTCCTGACTTTC.

The CDR3: CASSVQGHLEAFF. The DNA of the CDR3 is TGTGCCAGCAGCGTACAGGGGCACCTTGAAGCTTTCTTT. V is TRBV7-8 and J is TRBJ1-1, with 7 positions matching TRBD1. In germline, CDR1 is SGHVS, CDR2 FQNEAQ. J was trimmed by 7 bases and V by 5 bases; bases with no gene match: 7. The CDR3 sequence is 13 residues long.

This clonotype has a handful of counts. This chain connects TRBV30 to TRBJ2-1; no firm D call. Between the trimmed V and J ends, which lost 0 bases and 4 bases, there was a span of 7 bases. Per germline, CDR1 GTSNPN and CDR2 SVGIG (reference sequence). This CDR3 has 13 amino acids. The CDR3 sequence: CAWSVDGYNEQFF. CDR3 nucleotides: TGTGCCTGGAGTGTGGACGGATACAATGAGCAGTTCTTC.

The rearrangement joins TRBV24-1 to TRBJ2-2; D may be TRBD1 (5 bases). The CDR3 runs to 17 residues. Trimming left V 5 bases short and J 0 bases short, with 15 bases between. Germline V gives CDR1 KGHDR, CDR2 SFDVKD. The CDR3 spells CATSVPDISANTGELFF. CDR3 DNA: TGTGCCACCAGTGTCCCGGACATATCCGCGAACACCGGGGAGCTGTTTTTT.

This clonotype appeared many times. The V and J genes are TRBV20-1 and TRBJ2-3; 14 nucleotides agree with TRBD2. This CDR3 is built from 17 residues. Unmatched junction bases numbered 9, after V lost 6 bases and J lost 1 base. CDR1 DFQATT and CDR2 SNEGSKA come from the germline V gene (reference sequence). CDR3 DNA: TGCAGTGCCGAGACTAGCGGGAGGGCCGTTCGCACAGATACGCAGTATTTT. Encoded protein: CSAETSGRAVRTDTQYF.

V and J are TRBV7-2 and TRBJ2-2, with TRBD1 as a possible D gene (6 bases). The CDR3 has 15 residues. V dropped 4 bases and J dropped 3 bases, with 12 bases sitting between them. CDR1 and CDR2 (germline): SGHTA, FQGNSA. The CDR3 is CASSSRDTYTGELFF. In nucleotides, the CDR3 is TGTGCCAGCAGCTCCCGGGACACCTACACCGGGGAGCTGTTTTTT. The full variable domain, rest sourced from reference TRBV7-2 and TRBJ2-2, is GAGVSQSPSNKVTEKGKDVELRCDPISGHTALYWYRQSLGQGLEFLIYFQGNSAPDKSGLPSDRFSAERTGGSVSTLTIQRTQQEDSAVYLCASSSRDTYTGELFFGEGSRLTVL.

The chain links TRBV5-6 to TRBJ2-7; 7 bases line up with TRBD1. This CDR3 comprises 15 residues. Germline CDR1 reads SGHDT; CDR2 reads YYEEEE. The ends lost 2 bases at V and 5 bases at J; junction bases unmatched: 10. The CDR3, as DNA: TGTGCCAGCAGCTTTTTAGTGACAGGGTTCCACGAGCAGTACTTC. Its translation is CASSFLVTGFHEQYF.

V usage is TRBV7-6 and J usage is TRBJ2-7; TRBD1 might be the D (6 bases). The length of the CDR3 is 15 residues. Trimming left V 5 bases short and J 3 bases short, with 17 bases between. The germline V gene encodes CDR1 SGHVS and CDR2 FNYEAQ. CDR3 residues: CASSNENRADYEQYF. CDR3 sequence (DNA): TGTGCCAGCAGCAACGAGAACAGGGCGGACTACGAGCAGTACTTC.

The chain carries TRBV3-1 and TRBJ2-5; D is ambiguous. The V end was cut by 5 bases, the J end by 5 bases, with 9 bases between. Germline V gene sequence: CDR1 LGHDT, CDR2 YNNKEL (reference sequence). The CDR3 is 12 residues long. In DNA form, the CDR3 reads TGTGCCAGCAGCATCCGACCGGAGACCCAGTACTTC. Protein sequence: CASSIRPETQYF.

The chain recombines TRBV6-6 with TRBJ2-6; D is possibly TRBD1 (6 bases). This CDR3 contains 15 residues. Looked up from germline, CDR1 is MNHNY and CDR2 is SVGAGI (reference sequence). V lost 4 bases and J lost 8, with 15 bases in between. The CDR3 spells CASSLHIGQPNVLTF. For the CDR3, the DNA is TGTGCCAGCAGTTTACACATAGGACAGCCCAACGTCCTGACTTTC.

The chain carries TRBV20-1 and TRBJ2-7, with a tentative D call TRBD1 (5 bases). Trimming pared 2 bases from V and 0 bases from J, leaving 17 bases between. CDR1 is DFQATT, CDR2 SNEGSKA, per germline (reference sequence). The CDR3 is 16 residues long. CDR3 residues: CSARPSTDSPSYEQYF. CDR3 in DNA: TGCAGTGCTAGACCTTCCACCGACAGTCCCTCCTACGAGCAGTACTTC.

The chain is built from TRBV10-3 and TRBJ2-2; D gene ambiguous. CDR1 is ENHRY, CDR2 SYGVKD, per germline. The CDR3 is made up of 15 amino acids. V was cut by 3 bases and J by 5 bases, with 13 bases left in between. The CDR3 DNA follows: TGTGCCATCAGTGAACCGGGCCTGTGGACCGGGGAGCTGTTTTTT. Protein sequence: CAISEPGLWTGELFF.

This chain connects TRBV29-1 to TRBJ2-1; 9 bases are shared with TRBD1. CDR1 and CDR2 (germline): SQVTM, ANQGSEA. This CDR3 contains 13 residues. Germline trimming cut 4 bases from V and 10 bases from J; bases unmatched to any gene: 8. The CDR3: CSVVGTGFWEQFF. In DNA, the CDR3 is TGCAGCGTTGTTGGGACAGGGTTCTGGGAGCAGTTCTTC.

This clonotype was found many times. The chain has TRBV29-1 and TRBJ2-7, with no clear D. V shed 5 bases and J shed 4 bases, with 6 bases lying between them. The CDR3 loop spans 10 amino acids. The germline gives CDR1 SQVTM, CDR2 ANQGSEA. DNA of the CDR3: TGCAGCGTTCTCGGTTACGAGCAGTACTTC. It specifies CSVLGYEQYF.

The rearrangement links TRBV7-9 to TRBJ2-7; D call uncertain. This CDR3 region has 13 residues. The V gene lost 6 bases and the J gene lost 3 bases, with 12 bases spanning the gap. CDR1 is SEHNR and CDR2 is FQNEAQ in the germline V gene (reference sequence). CDR3 region: CASSRTSFYEQYF. The CDR3 DNA reads as TGTGCCAGCAGTCGGACGTCGTTCTACGAGCAGTACTTC.

This clonotype was recorded at least ten times. The rearrangement uses TRBV6-2 or TRBV6-3 and TRBJ1-5; D is perhaps TRBD1 (5 bases). The CDR3 totals 14 residues. Trimming shortened V by 6 bases and J by 2 bases, and 11 bases separated the two germline ends. The germline gives CDR1 MNHEY, CDR2 SVGEGT. CDR3: CASRSLQGNQPQHF. The CDR3 DNA reads TGTGCCAGCAGATCACTACAGGGCAATCAGCCCCAGCATTTT.